Listed below are T cell receptor beta chains from one sample, sequenced in a study of neoadjuvant anti-PD-1 for oral cavity cancer. TCRdb's table, derived via immunoSEQ multiplex PCR, lists solely in-frame clones and lacks some. The sample consists of over 15,000 clones, around 76% of them appearing once. Sample: PBMCs, taken before nivolumab (anti-PD-1) treatment. Receptors originate from a person aged 35-80 years with oral cavity squamous cell carcinoma. CDR3s include the opening cysteine and the closing phenylalanine or tryptophan. The D gene is left open where the match is weak. Expanded clones are given a class, and other clones once, few, many or no size at all.

CDR3 protein	CDR3 DNA	D gene	clone size	V gene	J gene
CASSINRDTEAFF	TGTGCCAGTAGTATCAACAGGGACACTGAAGCTTTCTTT	-	-	TRBV19	TRBJ1-1
CAWTPSPGTRGALGGYTF	TGTGCCTGGACCCCAAGTCCGGGTACAAGAGGGGCACTGGGCGGCTACACCTTC	-	few	TRBV30	TRBJ1-2
CASSEALQVGGGNQPQHF	TGTGCCAGCAGTGAAGCGCTTCAAGTTGGGGGGGGCAATCAGCCCCAGCATTTT	-	-	TRBV2	TRBJ1-5
CASGTGGFSGNTIYF	TGTGCCAGCGGGACAGGGGGATTCTCTGGAAACACCATATATTTT	TRBD1	-	TRBV27	TRBJ1-3
CASSSSGTSYEQYF	TGTGCCAGCAGTTCTAGCGGGACCTCCTACGAGCAGTACTTC	TRBD2	-	TRBV6-5	TRBJ2-7
CASMFHREVTEAFF	TGTGCCAGCATGTTTCACAGGGAAGTCACTGAAGCTTTCTTT	-	-	TRBV28	TRBJ1-1
CAWSKTQGGQPQHF	TGTGCCTGGAGTAAGACCCAGGGTGGTCAGCCCCAGCATTTT	-	few	TRBV30	TRBJ1-5
CSVKGGTSGRSSYNEQFF	TGCAGCGTGAAAGGGGGGACTAGCGGGAGGTCCTCCTACAATGAGCAGTTCTTC	TRBD2	-	TRBV29-1	TRBJ2-1
CASTLGQGETQYF	TGTGCCAGCACCCTAGGTCAGGGGGAGACCCAGTACTTC	-	-	TRBV7-2	TRBJ2-5
CASSGGGIYNEQFF	TGTGCCAGCAGCGGCGGAGGGATCTACAATGAGCAGTTCTTC	-	-	TRBV11-3	TRBJ2-1
CASSFGGLGSNEQYF	TGTGCCAGCAGCTTCGGGGGGTTGGGTAGCAACGAGCAGTACTTC	TRBD2	-	TRBV7-2	TRBJ2-7
CSVGSQAQETQYF	TGCAGCGTTGGGTCCCAGGCCCAAGAGACCCAGTACTTC	-	-	TRBV29-1	TRBJ2-5
CAISESYSIYGYTF	TGTGCCATCAGTGAGTCTTACAGCATCTATGGCTACACCTTC	-	-	TRBV10-3	TRBJ1-2
CASSLFGSSSINEQYF	TGTGCCAGCAGTTTATTCGGGTCCTCTTCGATCAACGAGCAGTACTTC	-	-	TRBV27	TRBJ2-7
CASSFRQGGETQYF	TGCGCCAGCAGCTTCCGACAGGGGGGAGAGACCCAGTACTTC	TRBD1	few	TRBV5-1	TRBJ2-5
CASSLLVQGGYGYTF	TGTGCCAGCAGCTTGTTGGTGCAGGGGGGCTATGGCTACACCTTC	TRBD1	-	TRBV7-2	TRBJ1-2
CASSQDPAGNNEQFF	TGTGCCAGCAGCCAAGATCCGGCAGGGAACAATGAGCAGTTCTTC	-	once	TRBV4-2	TRBJ2-1
CASRLSPANYGYTF	TGTGCCAGCAGACTTAGCCCCGCTAACTATGGCTACACCTTC	-	-	TRBV2	TRBJ1-2
CASKPAGASTEAFF	TGTGCCAGCAAGCCGGCAGGGGCCTCCACTGAAGCTTTCTTT	-	-	TRBV28	TRBJ1-1
CASSRTAGTDTQYF	TGTGCCAGCTCCCGGACTGCAGGCACAGATACGCAGTATTTT	-	once	TRBV9	TRBJ2-3
CASSPGPTYEQYF	TGTGCCAGCTCACCGGGACCTACCTACGAGCAGTACTTC	-	-	TRBV18	TRBJ2-7
CASSSTSGSNEQFF	TGTGCCAGCAGCTCCACTAGCGGGAGCAATGAGCAGTTCTTC	TRBD2	-	TRBV11-3	TRBJ2-1
CASRQPGATNEKLFF	TGTGCCAGCAGACAACCGGGGGCGACTAATGAAAAACTGTTTTTT	-	-	TRBV6-5	TRBJ1-4
CASSRTSGRRVQYF	TGTGCCAGCAGTCGGACTAGCGGGAGAAGGGTGCAGTACTTC	TRBD2	-	TRBV27	TRBJ2-7
CSVVLSVSSGNTIYF	TGCAGCGTTGTACTCTCCGTGAGTTCTGGAAACACCATATATTTT	-	-	TRBV29-1	TRBJ1-3
CAYRGVNYEQYF	TGTGCTTACCGCGGGGTAAACTACGAGCAGTACTTC	-	-	TRBV30	TRBJ2-7
CASSWTAQRAGYTF	TGTGCCAGCAGCTGGACAGCCCAAAGGGCGGGCTACACCTTC	-	once	TRBV5-4	TRBJ1-2
CASSLDSYSNQPQHF	TGTGCCAGCAGCTTGGACTCCTATAGCAATCAGCCCCAGCATTTT	-	-	TRBV5-5	TRBJ1-5
CAAHSGAHQPQHF	TGTGCCGCCCATTCAGGGGCTCATCAGCCCCAGCATTTT	-	-	TRBV6-5	TRBJ1-5
CSVLFLQGAKNIQYF	TGCAGCGTCCTATTCCTACAGGGGGCCAAAAACATTCAGTACTTC	TRBD1	once	TRBV29-1	TRBJ2-4
CASSKVPPGGPGEQYF	TGTGCCAGCAGCAAAGTCCCACCGGGAGGGCCAGGAGAGCAGTACTTC	-	-	TRBV21-1	TRBJ2-7
CASTMDRATEAFF	TGTGCCAGCACCATGGACAGGGCCACTGAAGCTTTCTTT	TRBD1	-	TRBV7-3	TRBJ1-1
CASSPTGGTEAFF	TGTGCCAGCAGCCCGACAGGGGGCACTGAAGCTTTCTTT	TRBD1	few	TRBV7-9	TRBJ1-1
CASSHLTSAAADTQYF	TGTGCCAGCAGCCACCTTACTAGCGCCGCTGCAGATACGCAGTATTTT	TRBD2	-	TRBV28	TRBJ2-3
CASSYSGDIQPQHF	TGTGCCAGCAGTTACTCGGGGGATATTCAGCCCCAGCATTTT	-	few	TRBV6-5	TRBJ1-5
CASRSGTGGGEQYF	TGTGCCAGCAGGTCCGGGACAGGGGGTGGCGAGCAGTACTTC	TRBD1	-	TRBV28	TRBJ2-7
CASSLGGGAMWAFF	TGCGCCAGCAGCTTGGGTGGAGGGGCGATGTGGGCTTTCTTT	-	-	TRBV5-1	TRBJ1-1
CASSLTQDTGELFF	TGCGCCAGCAGCCTCACCCAAGACACCGGGGAGCTGTTTTTT	-	-	TRBV10-2	TRBJ2-2
CASSQAGEAKNIQYF	TGTGCCAGCAGCCAAGCGGGGGAAGCCAAAAACATTCAGTACTTC	TRBD2	-	TRBV9	TRBJ2-4
CASSATDRNYEQFF	TGCGCCAGCAGCGCGACAGACAGGAACTATGAGCAGTTCTTC	-	few	TRBV5-1	TRBJ2-1
CASSDPFSTDTQYF	TGTGCCAGCAGTGACCCGTTTAGCACAGATACGCAGTATTTT	-	-	TRBV6-1	TRBJ2-3
CAWSGGTGGATNEKLFF	TGTGCCTGGAGTGGTGGGACAGGCGGGGCAACTAATGAAAAACTGTTTTTT	TRBD1	-	TRBV30	TRBJ1-4
CASSENPKPQHF	TGTGCCAGCAGTGAGAACCCCAAGCCCCAGCATTTT	-	once	TRBV6-1	TRBJ1-5
CASRGLWTDTQYF	TGTGCCAGCAGGGGGCTTTGGACAGATACGCAGTATTTT	-	-	TRBV28	TRBJ2-3
CASSSSVGLETQYF	TGTGCCAGCAGCTCCTCCGTGGGCTTAGAGACCCAGTACTTC	-	-	TRBV9	TRBJ2-5
CASSLERRGYGYTF	TGTGCCAGCAGCTTAGAGCGGCGGGGCTATGGCTACACCTTC	-	-	TRBV7-8	TRBJ1-2